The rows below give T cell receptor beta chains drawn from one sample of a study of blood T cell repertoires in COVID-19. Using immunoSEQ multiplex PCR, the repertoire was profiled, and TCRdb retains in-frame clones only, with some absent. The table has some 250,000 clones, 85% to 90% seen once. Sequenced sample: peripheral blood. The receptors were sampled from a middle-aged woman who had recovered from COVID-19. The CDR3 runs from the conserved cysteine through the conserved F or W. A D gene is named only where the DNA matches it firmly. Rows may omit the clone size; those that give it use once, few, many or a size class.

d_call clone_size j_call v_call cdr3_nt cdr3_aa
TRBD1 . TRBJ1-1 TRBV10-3 TGTGCCATCAGTGAGTTGTTCGGGACAGGGGCAGGAGCTTTCTTT CAISELFGTGAGAFF
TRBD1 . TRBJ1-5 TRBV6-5 TGTGCCAGCAGTCACAGGGGTCTCCAGCCCCAGCATTTT CASSHRGLQPQHF
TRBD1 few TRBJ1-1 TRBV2 TGTGCCAGCAGTGAAGCGCGGACAGGGGTCACTGAAGCTTTCTTT CASSEARTGVTEAFF
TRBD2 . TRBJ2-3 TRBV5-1 TGCGCCAGCAGCGGAGCGGGAACTAGCACAGATACGCAGTATTTT CASSGAGTSTDTQYF
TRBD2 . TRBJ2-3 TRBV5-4 TGTGCCAGCAGCTTGGGGGCTAGCGGGAGGGGAGCCGATACGCAGTATTTT CASSLGASGRGADTQYF
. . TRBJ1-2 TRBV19 TGTGCCAGTAGTACCGCGACCCCCTCGGGGGGCTACACCTTC CASSTATPSGGYTF
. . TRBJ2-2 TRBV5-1 TGCGCCAGCAGGTTGGGCAGGGCCCCCGGGGAGCTGTTTTTT CASRLGRAPGELFF
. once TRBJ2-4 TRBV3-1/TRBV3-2 TGTGCCAGCAGCCAAGAGTGGCGGAACATTCAGTACTTC CASSQEWRNIQYF
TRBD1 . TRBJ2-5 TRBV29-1 TGCAGCGTTGTGGCAGGACAGGGTCCGGAGACCCAGTACTTC CSVVAGQGPETQYF
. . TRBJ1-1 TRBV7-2 TGTGCCAGCAGCTTATTATCTGAAGCTTTCTTT CASSLLSEAFF
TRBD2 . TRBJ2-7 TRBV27 TGTGCCAGCAGTTTATATGGGACTAGCGTATACGAGCAGTACTTC CASSLYGTSVYEQYF
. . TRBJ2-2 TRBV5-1 TGCGCCAGCAGCTTGGGGGGTAGCGGAGCCACCGGGGAGCTGTTTTTT CASSLGGSGATGELFF
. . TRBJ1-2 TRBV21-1 TGTCAGACCGGGGGGGGCTACACCTTC CQTGGGYTF
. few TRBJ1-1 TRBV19 TGTGCCAGTAGTATTCACCCCTATGAAGCTTTCTTT CASSIHPYEAFF
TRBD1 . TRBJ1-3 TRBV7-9 TGTGCCAGCAGCCGAGGGGGTCGGGCGAGACAGGGAACTGGAAACACCATATATTTT CASSRGGRARQGTGNTIYF
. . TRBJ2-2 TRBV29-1 TGCAGCGTTGAAGGGCATGTGGCCGGGGAGCTGTTTTTT CSVEGHVAGELFF
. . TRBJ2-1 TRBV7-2 TGTGCCAGCAGCTTATTTGGGGGGACCTACAATGAGCAGTTCTTC CASSLFGGTYNEQFF
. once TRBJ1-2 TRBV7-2 TGTGCCAGCAGCCCCCGGGACACACGGGGCTACACCTTC CASSPRDTRGYTF
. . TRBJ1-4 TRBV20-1 TGCAGTGCTAGTATCCCCGGGTTCAACGAAAAACTGTTTTTT CSASIPGFNEKLFF
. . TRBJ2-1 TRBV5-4 TGTGCCAGCAGCTTGGTCGGGGTAGTGATAGGTGAGCAGTTCTTC CASSLVGVVIGEQFF
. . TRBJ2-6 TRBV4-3 TGCGCCAGCAGCCAAGAAGGGGCCCTCTCTGGGGCCAACGTCCTGACTTTC CASSQEGALSGANVLTF
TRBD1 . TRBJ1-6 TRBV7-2 TGTGCCAGCAGCTTAGGGACAGGGGGCGGAAATTCACCCCTCCACTTT CASSLGTGGGNSPLHF
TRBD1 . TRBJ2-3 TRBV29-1 TGCAGCGTTGGGGAACAGGGGGTCACAGATACGCAGTATTTT CSVGEQGVTDTQYF
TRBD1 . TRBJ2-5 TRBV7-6 TGTGCCAGCAGCTTAGGCGGGACAGGGGACCAAGAGACCCAGTACTTC CASSLGGTGDQETQYF
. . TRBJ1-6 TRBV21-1 TGTGCCAGCAGCAAAGATACCGAGAGCTCCTATAATTCACCCCTCCACTTT CASSKDTESSYNSPLHF
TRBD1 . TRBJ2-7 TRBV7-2 TGTGCCAGCAGCCGACAGGGATACTACGAGCAGTACTTC CASSRQGYYEQYF
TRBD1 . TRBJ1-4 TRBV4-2 TGTGCCAGCAGCCAAACCCTCCCGGGACAGAGAAATGAAAAACTGTTTTTT CASSQTLPGQRNEKLFF
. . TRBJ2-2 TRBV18 TGTGCCAGCTCACCTCGGACTAAAGACACCGGGGAGCTGTTTTTT CASSPRTKDTGELFF
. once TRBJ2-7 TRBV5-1 TGCGCCAGCTCTCCGGGGGGAGGACAGTACTTT CASSPGGGQYF
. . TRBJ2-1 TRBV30 TGTGCCTGGAATGCAGGCAACAATGAGCAGTTCTTC CAWNAGNNEQFF
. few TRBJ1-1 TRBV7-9 TGTGCCAGCAGGCCCGCGGGGCGCACTGAAGCTTTCTTT CASRPAGRTEAFF
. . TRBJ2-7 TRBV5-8 TGTGCCAGCAGCTTCCGGGGGGCGGGCCACGAGCAGTACTTC CASSFRGAGHEQYF
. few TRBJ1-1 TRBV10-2 TGCGCCAGCCGGTCGGAGACTGAAGCTTTCTTT CASRSETEAFF
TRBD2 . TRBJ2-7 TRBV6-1 TGTGCCAGCAGTGAACGCTGGCGGGAGGACTACGAGCAGTACTTC CASSERWREDYEQYF
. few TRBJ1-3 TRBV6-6 TGTGCCGCCAGGGCAACACGCTCTGGAAACACCATATATTTT CAARATRSGNTIYF
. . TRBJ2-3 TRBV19 TGTGCCAGTAGTCCCCGGGGGTGGGGAGATACGCAGTATTTT CASSPRGWGDTQYF
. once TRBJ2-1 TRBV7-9 TGTGCCAGCACCCACGGGATCGGGCAGTTCTTC CASTHGIGQFF
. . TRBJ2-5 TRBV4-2 TGTGCCAGCAGCCAAGATACCAATACCGTCGGCGGAGGTCAAGAGACCCAGTACTTC CASSQDTNTVGGGQETQYF
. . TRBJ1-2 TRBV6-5 TGTGCCAGCAGGGTGAGGAACAAAGCCTATGGCTACACCTTC CASRVRNKAYGYTF
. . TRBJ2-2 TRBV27 TGTGCCAGCAGTTTATTTTCCGGAGGGGGCGGGACCGGGGAGCTGTTTTTT CASSLFSGGGGTGELFF
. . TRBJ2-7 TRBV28 TGTGCCAGCAGTTCCCCTACGAGCTCCTACGAGCAGTACTTC CASSSPTSSYEQYF
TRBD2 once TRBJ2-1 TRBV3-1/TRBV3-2 TGTGCCAGCCGAGCGGGGGGCTCCTACAATGAGCAGTTCTTC CASRAGGSYNEQFF
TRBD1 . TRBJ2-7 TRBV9 TGTGCCAGCAGCGTAGGAGGGGGCAGGGGCTACGAGCAGTACTTC CASSVGGGRGYEQYF
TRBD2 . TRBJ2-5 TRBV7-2 TGTGCCAGCAGCTTAACCGCGACTAGCGGGGGCGGGGCCCAGTACTTC CASSLTATSGGGAQYF
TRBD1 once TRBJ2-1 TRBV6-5 TGTGCCAGCAGCTACGGGACAGGGAGCTCCTACAATGAGCAGTTCTTC CASSYGTGSSYNEQFF
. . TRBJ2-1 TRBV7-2 TGTGCCAGCAGCTTAGGGACTAAAAATGAGCAGTTCTTC CASSLGTKNEQFF
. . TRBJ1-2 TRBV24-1 TGTGCCACCAGTTCGGCAGGGGAGGGCTATGGCTACACCTTC CATSSAGEGYGYTF
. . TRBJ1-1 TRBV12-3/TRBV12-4 TGTGCCAGCAGCCCTCAGACTGAAGCTTTCTTT CASSPQTEAFF
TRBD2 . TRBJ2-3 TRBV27 TGTGCCAGCAGTTTATACGGGACTAGCGGGCGCACAGATACGCAGTATTTT CASSLYGTSGRTDTQYF
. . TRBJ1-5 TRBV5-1 TGCGCCAGCAGCCCCCTAGGGGGGGATCAGCCCCAGCATTTT CASSPLGGDQPQHF
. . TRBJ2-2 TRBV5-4 TGTGCCAGCAGCGGGTGGGGGGCCGGGGAGCTGTTTTTT CASSGWGAGELFF
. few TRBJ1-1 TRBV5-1 TGCGCCAGCAGCTTGGGAACAGGGCGGACTGAAGCTTTCTTT CASSLGTGRTEAFF
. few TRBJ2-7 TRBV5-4 TGTGCCAGCGGGCCGGCGGGTAGCGGACCCTACGAGCAGTACTTC CASGPAGSGPYEQYF
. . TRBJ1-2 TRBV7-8 TGTGCCAGCAGCCCCCGGCCGGGGGGGGCGAAGAACTATGGCTACACCTTC CASSPRPGGAKNYGYTF
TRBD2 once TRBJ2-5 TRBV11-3 TGTGCCAGCAGCTTAGATATTGGGGGAGGGTACCAAGAGACCCAGTACTTC CASSLDIGGGYQETQYF